This T cell receptor (beta chain) was retrieved from a study of blood T cell repertoires in COVID-19. Whole-study context: COVID-19 samples from acute and convalescent phases originated in the United States, Italy and Spain. T cells, B-cell-depleted T cells, or PBMCs supplied cDNA or gDNA.

In the authors' workflow: Estimation of nucleated cell counts was performed using reference gene primer amplification. Assay: immunoSEQ multiplex PCR; the TCRdb copy retains only in-frame clones and omits some. That table gives V, J and clone size, and the DNA gave D and trimming. This table holds about 140,000 clones, more than 65% found once. The TCR sequence derives from a woman aged 55-75 years with acute or convalescent COVID-19. Specimen: peripheral blood.

The chain's CDR3 is CASSFPTGMALGYTF. In DNA form, the CDR3 reads TGTGCCAGCAGCTTCCCGACAGGAATGGCCCTGGGCTACACCTTC. The chain combines TRBV5-4 with TRBJ1-2, with a possible D match to TRBD1 (6 bases). V gave up 2 bases and J gave up 8 bases, with 19 bases separating them. The CDR3 runs to 15 residues. Germline CDR1 is SGHNT and CDR2 is YYREEE (reference sequence).